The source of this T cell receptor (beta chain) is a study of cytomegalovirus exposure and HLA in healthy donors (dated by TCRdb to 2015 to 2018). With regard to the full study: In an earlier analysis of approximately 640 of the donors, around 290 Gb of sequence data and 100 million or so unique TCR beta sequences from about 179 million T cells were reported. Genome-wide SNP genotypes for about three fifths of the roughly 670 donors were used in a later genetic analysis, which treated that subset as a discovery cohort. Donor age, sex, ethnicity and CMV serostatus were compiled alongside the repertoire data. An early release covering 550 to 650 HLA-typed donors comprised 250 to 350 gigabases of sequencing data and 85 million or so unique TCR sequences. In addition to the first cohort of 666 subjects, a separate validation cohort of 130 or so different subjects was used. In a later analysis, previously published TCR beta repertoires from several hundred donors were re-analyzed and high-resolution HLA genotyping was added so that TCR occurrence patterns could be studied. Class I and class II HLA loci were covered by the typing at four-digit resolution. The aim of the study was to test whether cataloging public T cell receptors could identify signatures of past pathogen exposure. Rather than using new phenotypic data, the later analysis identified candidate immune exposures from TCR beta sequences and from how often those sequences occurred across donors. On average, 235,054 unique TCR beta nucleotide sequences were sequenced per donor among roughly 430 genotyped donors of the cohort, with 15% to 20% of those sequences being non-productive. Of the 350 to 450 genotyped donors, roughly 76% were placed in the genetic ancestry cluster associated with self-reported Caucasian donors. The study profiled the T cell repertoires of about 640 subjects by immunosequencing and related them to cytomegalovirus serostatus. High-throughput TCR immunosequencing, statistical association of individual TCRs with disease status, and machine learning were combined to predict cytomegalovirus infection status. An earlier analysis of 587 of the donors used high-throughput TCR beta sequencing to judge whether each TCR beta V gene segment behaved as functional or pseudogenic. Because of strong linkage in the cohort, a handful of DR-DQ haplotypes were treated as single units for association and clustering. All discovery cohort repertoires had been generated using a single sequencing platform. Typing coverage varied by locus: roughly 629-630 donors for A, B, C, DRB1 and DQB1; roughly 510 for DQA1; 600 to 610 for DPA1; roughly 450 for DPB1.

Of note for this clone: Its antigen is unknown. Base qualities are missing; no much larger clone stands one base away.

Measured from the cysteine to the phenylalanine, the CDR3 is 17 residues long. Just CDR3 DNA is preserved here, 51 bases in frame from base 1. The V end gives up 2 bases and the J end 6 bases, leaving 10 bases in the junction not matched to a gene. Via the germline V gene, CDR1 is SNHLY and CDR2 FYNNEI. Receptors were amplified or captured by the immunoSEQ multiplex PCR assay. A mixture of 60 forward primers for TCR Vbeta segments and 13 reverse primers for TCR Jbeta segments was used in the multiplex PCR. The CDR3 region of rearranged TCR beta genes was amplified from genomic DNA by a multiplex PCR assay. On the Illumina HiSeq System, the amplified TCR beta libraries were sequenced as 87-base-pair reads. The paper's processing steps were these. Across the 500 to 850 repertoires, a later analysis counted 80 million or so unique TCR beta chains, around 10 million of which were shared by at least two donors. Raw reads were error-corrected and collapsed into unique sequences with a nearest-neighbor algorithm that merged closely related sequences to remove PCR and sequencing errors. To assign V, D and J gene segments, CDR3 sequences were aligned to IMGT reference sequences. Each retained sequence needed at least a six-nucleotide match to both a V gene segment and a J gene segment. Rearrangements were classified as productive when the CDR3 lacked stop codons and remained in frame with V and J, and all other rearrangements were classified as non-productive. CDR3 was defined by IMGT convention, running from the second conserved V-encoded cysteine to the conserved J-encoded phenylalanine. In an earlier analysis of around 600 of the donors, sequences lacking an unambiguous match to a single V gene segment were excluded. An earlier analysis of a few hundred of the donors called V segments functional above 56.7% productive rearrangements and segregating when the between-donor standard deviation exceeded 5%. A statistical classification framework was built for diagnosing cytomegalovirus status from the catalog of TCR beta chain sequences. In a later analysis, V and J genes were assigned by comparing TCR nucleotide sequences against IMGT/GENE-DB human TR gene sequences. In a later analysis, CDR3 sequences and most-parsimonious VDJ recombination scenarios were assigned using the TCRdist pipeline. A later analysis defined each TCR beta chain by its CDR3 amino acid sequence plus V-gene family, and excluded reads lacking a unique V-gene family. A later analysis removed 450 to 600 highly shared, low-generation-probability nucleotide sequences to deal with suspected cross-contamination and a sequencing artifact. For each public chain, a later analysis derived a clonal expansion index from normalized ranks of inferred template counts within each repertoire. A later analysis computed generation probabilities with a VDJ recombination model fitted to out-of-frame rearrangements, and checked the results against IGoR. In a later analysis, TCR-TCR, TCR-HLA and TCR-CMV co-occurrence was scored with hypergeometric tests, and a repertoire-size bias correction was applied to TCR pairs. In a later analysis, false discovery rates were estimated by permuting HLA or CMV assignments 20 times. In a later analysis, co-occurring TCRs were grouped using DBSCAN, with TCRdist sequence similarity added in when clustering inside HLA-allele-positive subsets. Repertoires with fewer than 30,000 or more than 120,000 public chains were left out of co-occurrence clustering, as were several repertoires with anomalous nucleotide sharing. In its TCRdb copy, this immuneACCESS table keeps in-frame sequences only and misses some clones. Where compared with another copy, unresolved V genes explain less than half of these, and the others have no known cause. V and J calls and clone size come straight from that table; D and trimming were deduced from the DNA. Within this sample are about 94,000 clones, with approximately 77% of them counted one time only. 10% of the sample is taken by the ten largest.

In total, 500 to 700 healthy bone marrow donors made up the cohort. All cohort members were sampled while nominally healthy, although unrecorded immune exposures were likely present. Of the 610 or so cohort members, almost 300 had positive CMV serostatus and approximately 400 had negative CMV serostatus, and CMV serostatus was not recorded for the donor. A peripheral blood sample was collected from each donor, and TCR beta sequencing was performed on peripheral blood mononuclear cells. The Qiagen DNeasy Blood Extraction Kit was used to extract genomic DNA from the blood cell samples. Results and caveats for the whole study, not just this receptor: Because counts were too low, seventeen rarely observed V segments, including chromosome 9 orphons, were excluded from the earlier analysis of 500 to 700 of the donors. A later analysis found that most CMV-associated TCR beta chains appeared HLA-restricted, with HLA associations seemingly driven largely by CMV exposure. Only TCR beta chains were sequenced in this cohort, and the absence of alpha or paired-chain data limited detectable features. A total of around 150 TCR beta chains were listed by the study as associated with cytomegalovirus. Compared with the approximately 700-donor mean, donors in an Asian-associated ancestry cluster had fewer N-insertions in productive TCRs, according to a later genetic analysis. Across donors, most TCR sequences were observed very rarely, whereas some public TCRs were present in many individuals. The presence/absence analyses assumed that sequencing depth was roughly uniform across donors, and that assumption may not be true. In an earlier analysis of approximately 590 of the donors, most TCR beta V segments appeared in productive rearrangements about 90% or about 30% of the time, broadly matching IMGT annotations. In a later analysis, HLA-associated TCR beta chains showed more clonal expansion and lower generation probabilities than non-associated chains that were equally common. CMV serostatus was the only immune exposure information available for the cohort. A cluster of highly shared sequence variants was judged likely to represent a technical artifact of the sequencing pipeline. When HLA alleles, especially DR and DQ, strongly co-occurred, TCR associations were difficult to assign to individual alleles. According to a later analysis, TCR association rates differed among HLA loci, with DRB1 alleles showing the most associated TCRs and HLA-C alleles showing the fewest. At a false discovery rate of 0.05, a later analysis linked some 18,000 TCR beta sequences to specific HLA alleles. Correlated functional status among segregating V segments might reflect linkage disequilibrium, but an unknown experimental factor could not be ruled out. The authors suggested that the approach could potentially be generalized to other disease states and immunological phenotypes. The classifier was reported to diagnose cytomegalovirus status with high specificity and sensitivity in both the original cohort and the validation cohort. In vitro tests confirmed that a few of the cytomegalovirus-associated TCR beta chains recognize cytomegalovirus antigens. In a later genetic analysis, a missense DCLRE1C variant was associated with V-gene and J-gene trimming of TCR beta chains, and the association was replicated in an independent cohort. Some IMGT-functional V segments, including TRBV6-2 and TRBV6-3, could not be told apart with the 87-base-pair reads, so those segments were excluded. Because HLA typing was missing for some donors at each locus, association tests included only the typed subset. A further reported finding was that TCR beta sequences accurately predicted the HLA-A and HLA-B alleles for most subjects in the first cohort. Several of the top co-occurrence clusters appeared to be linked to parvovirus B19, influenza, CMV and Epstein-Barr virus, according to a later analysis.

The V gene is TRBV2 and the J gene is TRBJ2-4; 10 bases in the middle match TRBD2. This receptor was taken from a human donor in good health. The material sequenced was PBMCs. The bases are TGTGCCAGCAGTGAATGGGGAGCGGGGGGGCTTGGAAACATTCAGTACTTC. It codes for CASSEWGAGGLGNIQYF.